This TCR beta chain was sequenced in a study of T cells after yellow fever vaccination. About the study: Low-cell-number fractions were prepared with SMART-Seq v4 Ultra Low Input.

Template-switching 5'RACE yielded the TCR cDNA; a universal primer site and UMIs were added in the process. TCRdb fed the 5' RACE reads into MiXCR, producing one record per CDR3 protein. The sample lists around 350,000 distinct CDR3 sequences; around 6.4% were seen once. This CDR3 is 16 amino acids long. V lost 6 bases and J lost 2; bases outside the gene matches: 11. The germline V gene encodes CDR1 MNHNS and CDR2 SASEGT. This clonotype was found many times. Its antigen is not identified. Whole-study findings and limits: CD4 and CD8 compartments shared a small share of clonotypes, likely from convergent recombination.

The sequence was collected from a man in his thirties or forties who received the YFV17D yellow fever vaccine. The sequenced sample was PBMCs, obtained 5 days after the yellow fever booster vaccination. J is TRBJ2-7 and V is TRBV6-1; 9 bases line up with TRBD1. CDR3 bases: TGTGCCAGCAGGGGGTCCCGCGGGACAGGGCCCTACGAGCAGTACTTC. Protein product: CASRGSRGTGPYEQYF.